Each of the 8 T cell receptor beta chains below was sequenced from the same sample in a study of CD8+ T cells in alopecia areata (dated by TCRdb to 2016 to 2018). The receptor library was made with the immunoSEQ multiplex PCR assay. For TCR sequencing, RNA was extracted from every sample and reverse transcribed into cDNA to serve as template. The clones in this table, taken by TCRdb from immuneACCESS, are in-frame only. Not every clone is retained; where verified, under half of the shortfall comes from an unresolved V gene, and the cause of the rest is unknown. Present in this sample are over 150,000 clones, 60% to 75% of which were seen just once. The top ten constitute approximately 14% of the sample. This sample's time point label indicates: around 24 weeks on oral tofacitinib. The treatment or condition label, as the study defines it: oral pan-JAK inhibitor, 5-10 mg twice daily. The sample here was CD4+ T cells sorted from blood, taken at week 24, from a patient treated with tofacitinib. Receptor source: a human donor with alopecia areata.

J is TRBJ2-3 and V is TRBV19; D assignment may be TRBD1 or TRBD2 (6 bases each). The CDR3 is made up of 14 amino acids. Germline CDR1 and CDR2: LNHDA and SQIVND (reference sequence). Trimming pared 6 bases from V and 1 base from J, leaving 11 bases between. This CDR3 reads CASRRGQGTDTQYF. CDR3 nucleotide sequence: TGTGCCAGTAGGCGGGGACAAGGCACAGATACGCAGTATTTT.

The CDR3 coding sequence is TGTGCCAGCAGCCCCTATGACTATGGCTACACCTTC. This translates into CASSPYDYGYTF. The rearrangement joins TRBV7-9 to TRBJ1-2; D is unclear. This CDR3 comprises 12 residues. Per the germline V gene, CDR1 is SEHNR and CDR2 is FQNEAQ (reference sequence). Trimming shortened V by 5 bases and J by 3 bases, and 7 bases separated the two germline ends.

This chain connects TRBV5-6 to TRBJ2-5; D gene ambiguous. The germline V and J ends were trimmed by 2 bases and 0 bases, with 14 bases remaining between them. Per germline, CDR1 SGHDT and CDR2 YYEEEE. This CDR3 has 16 amino acids. CDR3 residues: CASSLAPRAHQETQYF. The CDR3 DNA reads as TGTGCCAGCAGCTTAGCCCCCCGCGCGCACCAAGAGACCCAGTACTTC.

This chain connects TRBV19 to TRBJ2-1; D remains unclear. The CDR3 loop spans 14 amino acids. Germline CDR1 is LNHDA and CDR2 is SQIVND (reference sequence). Trimming took off 10 bases at V and 0 bases at J, with 13 bases between the two ends. CDR3 nucleotides: TGTGCCACCAAGACATCTTTCTCCTACAATGAGCAGTTCTTC. The encoded protein is CATKTSFSYNEQFF.

The gene calls are TRBV10-3 and TRBJ2-3, with 9 bases that match TRBD1. The V segment lost 6 bases and the J segment 6 bases; nucleotides outside the gene matches: 4. Per germline, CDR1 ENHRY and CDR2 SYGVKD. This CDR3 has 13 residues. The CDR3 region has the DNA TGTGCCATCAGCGGGACAGGGTCCGATACGCAGTATTTT. Translating it yields CAISGTGSDTQYF.

The gene calls are TRBV6-5 and TRBJ2-7, with TRBD1 as a possible D gene (6 bases). CDR3 size: 13 residues. Germline lookup yields CDR1 MNHEY and CDR2 SVGAGI. V lost 5 bases and J 7 bases, leaving 15 bases between the germline ends. In DNA, the CDR3 is TGTGCCAGCAGTCCGGGACACCCTGGGGAGCAGTACTTC. The encoded protein is CASSPGHPGEQYF.

The rearrangement links TRBV6-4 to TRBJ2-3; 7 positions agree with TRBD1. Germline CDR1 reads MRHNA; CDR2 reads SNTAGT. The ends lost 8 bases at V and 2 bases at J; junction bases unmatched: 4. The CDR3 is 13 residues long. The CDR3 loop reads CASRDRNTDTQYF. Written as DNA, the CDR3 is TGTGCCAGCCGGGACAGAAACACAGATACGCAGTATTTT.

The chain carries TRBV30 and TRBJ1-2, with 7 positions matching TRBD1. Germline CDR1 is GTSNPN and CDR2 is SVGIG (reference sequence). The CDR3 sequence is 15 residues long. J gave up 2 bases and V 3 bases, and 9 bases lay outside the gene matches. The CDR3 sequence: CAWSDGTVRNYGYTF. The DNA for the CDR3 is TGTGCCTGGAGCGATGGGACAGTGAGAAACTATGGCTACACCTTC. Variable domain in full (rest from reference TRBV30 and TRBJ1-2): SQTIHQWPATLVQPVGSPLSLECTVEGTSNPNLYWYRQAAGRGLQLLFYSVGIGQISSEVPQNLSASRPQDRQFILSSKKLLLSDSGFYLCAWSDGTVRNYGYTFGSGTRLTVV.